This TCR beta chain was captured in a study of beta chain features in type 1 diabetes. Study-level results: Patients with type 1 diabetes carried fewer insertions and had more deletions at their VDJ junctions. All four CD4+ subsets of Type 1 diabetes patients contained TCRB CDR3s that were moderately but significantly shorter. Highly expressing activated T cells could be over-counted with a cDNA template.

The study reverse transcribed the entire isolated RNA, so it sequenced expressed TCRB transcripts. Sequencing used immunoSEQ multiplex PCR; TCRdb keeps in-frame clones, though not all of them. Of 970,000 or so clones detected, 17% appear once; the ten largest clones hold 0.023%. In its sample, this clone was seen a few times. Antigen: not known. The ends lost 4 bases at V and 5 bases at J; junction bases unmatched: 5. CDR3 length: 14 residues. The germline V gene encodes CDR1 SGHTA and CDR2 FQGNSA. It was one heparinised blood draw, averaging approximately 100 mL, that each donor gave. This chain uses TRBV7-2 with TRBJ2-7; TRBD1 aligns across 10 bases. The sample taken for sequencing was naive CD4+ T cells from blood. The receptor's source is a woman between 18 and 30 years old in good health. CDR3 nucleotide sequence: TGTGCCAGCAGCTGGACAGGGGGGTCCGACGAGCAGTACTTC. It yields the protein CASSWTGGSDEQYF. The full variable domain, completed using reference TRBV7-2 and TRBJ2-7, is GAGVSQSPSNKVTEKGKDVELRCDPISGHTALYWYRQSLGQGLEFLIYFQGNSAPDKSGLPSDRFSAERTGGSVSTLTIQRTQQEDSAVYLCASSWTGGSDEQYFGPGTRLTVT.